This record concerns one T cell receptor (beta chain) sequence. Profiling relied on immunoSEQ multiplex PCR, and the TCRdb table lists in-frame clones only, not all of them. Found here are 40,000 or so clones, 60% to 80% of them singletons; the top ten hold roughly 10%. This entry is derived from a study of radiotherapy plus CTLA-4 blockade in lung cancer. Per the germline V gene, CDR1 is MGHDK and CDR2 is SYGVNS. CDR3 size: 13 residues. Between the trimmed V and J ends, which lost 0 bases and 8 bases, there was a span of 11 bases. The chain joins TRBV25-1 to TRBJ2-7; D unresolved. The receptor was isolated from a human donor with non-small cell lung cancer who had stable disease on radiotherapy plus ipilimumab. The source material was peripheral blood, sampled from a patient treated with radiotherapy plus ipilimumab. This CDR3 reads CASSEYYTPKQYF. CDR3 in DNA: TGTGCCAGCAGTGAATATTACACCCCCAAGCAGTACTTC.